This T cell receptor (beta chain) is drawn from a study of response to subunit inactivated influenza vaccine. One entry per CDR3 protein results from TCRdb running MiXCR on the RT-PCR reads. This sample has about 520,000 distinct CDR3 sequences, with approximately 7.2% found just once. There are 13 residues in the CDR3. Germline values: CDR1 ENHRY, CDR2 SYGVKD. V lost 4 bases, J lost 3 bases, and 6 bases lay in between. The V gene is TRBV10-3, the J gene TRBJ2-2; D is unclear. The TCR originated in a man aged 50 to 69 who received an inactivated influenza vaccine. This specimen consisted of PBMCs from blood, obtained less than 30 months after vaccination. CDR3: CAISGPDTGELFF. CDR3 nucleotide sequence: TGTGCCATCAGTGGACCGGACACCGGGGAGCTGTTTTTT.